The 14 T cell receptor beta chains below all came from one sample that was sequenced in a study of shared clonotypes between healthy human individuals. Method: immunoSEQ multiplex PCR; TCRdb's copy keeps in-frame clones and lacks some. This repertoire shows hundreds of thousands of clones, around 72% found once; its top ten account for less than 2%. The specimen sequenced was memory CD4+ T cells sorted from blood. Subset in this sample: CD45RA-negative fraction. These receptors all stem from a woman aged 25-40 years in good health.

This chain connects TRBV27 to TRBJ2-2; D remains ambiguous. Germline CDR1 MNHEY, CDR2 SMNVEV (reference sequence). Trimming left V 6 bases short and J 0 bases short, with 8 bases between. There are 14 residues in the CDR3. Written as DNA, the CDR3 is TGTGCCAGCAGCCAGCGATCGAACACCGGGGAGCTGTTTTTT. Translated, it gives CASSQRSNTGELFF.

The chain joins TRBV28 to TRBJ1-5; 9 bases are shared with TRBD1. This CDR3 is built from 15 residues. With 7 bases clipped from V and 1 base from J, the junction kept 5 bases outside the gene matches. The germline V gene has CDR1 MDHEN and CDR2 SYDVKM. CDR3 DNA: TGTGCCAGCATTTCCGGGACAGGGAGCAATCAGCCCCAGCATTTT. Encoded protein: CASISGTGSNQPQHF.

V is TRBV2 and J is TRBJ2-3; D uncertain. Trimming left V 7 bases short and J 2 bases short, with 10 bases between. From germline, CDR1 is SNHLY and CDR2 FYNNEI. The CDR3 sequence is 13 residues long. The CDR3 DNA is TGTGCCAGCAACCCCGTTCTCACAGATACGCAGTATTTT. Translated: CASNPVLTDTQYF.

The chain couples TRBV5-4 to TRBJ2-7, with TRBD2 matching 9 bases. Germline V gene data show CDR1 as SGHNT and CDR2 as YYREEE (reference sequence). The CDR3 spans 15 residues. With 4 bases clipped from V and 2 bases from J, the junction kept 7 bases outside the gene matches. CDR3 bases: TGTGCCAGCAGCCGAGACCTAGCGGGAACCTACGAGCAGTACTTC. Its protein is CASSRDLAGTYEQYF.

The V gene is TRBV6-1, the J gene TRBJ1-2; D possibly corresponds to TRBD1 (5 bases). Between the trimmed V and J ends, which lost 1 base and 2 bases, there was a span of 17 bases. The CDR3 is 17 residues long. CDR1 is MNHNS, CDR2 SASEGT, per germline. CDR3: CASSEVSIGALNYGYTF. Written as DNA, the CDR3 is TGTGCCAGCAGTGAAGTTAGTATAGGGGCTTTGAACTATGGCTACACCTTC.

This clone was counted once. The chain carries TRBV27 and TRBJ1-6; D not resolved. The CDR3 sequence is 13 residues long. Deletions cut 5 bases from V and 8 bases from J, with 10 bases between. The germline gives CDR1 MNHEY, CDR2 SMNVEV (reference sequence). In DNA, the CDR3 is TGTGCCAGCAGTCTACAGACTGATTCACCCCTCCACTTT. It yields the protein CASSLQTDSPLHF.

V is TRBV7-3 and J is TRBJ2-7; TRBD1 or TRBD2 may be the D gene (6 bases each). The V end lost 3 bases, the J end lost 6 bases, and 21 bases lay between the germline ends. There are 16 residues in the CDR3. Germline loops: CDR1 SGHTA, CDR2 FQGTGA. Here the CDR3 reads CASSFGQSRDFAEQYF. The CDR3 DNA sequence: TGTGCCAGCAGCTTTGGACAGTCCCGGGACTTTGCCGAGCAGTACTTC.

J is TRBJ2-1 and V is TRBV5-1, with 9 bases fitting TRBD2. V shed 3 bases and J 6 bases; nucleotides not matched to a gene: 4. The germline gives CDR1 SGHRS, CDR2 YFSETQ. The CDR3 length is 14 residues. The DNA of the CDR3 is TGCGCCAGCAGCTCCGGGACTAGCACCAATGAGCAGTTCTTC. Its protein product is CASSSGTSTNEQFF.

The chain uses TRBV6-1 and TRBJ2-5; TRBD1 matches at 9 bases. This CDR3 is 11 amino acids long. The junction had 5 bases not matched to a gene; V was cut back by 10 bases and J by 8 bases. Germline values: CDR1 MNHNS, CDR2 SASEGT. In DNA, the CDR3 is TGTGCCATGACAGGGGGAGATACCCAGTACTTC. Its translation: CAMTGGDTQYF.

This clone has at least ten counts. CDR3 sequence reads: CASSPGTGWETQYF. CDR3 DNA sequence: TGTGCCAGCAGTCCCGGGACAGGGTGGGAGACCCAGTACTTC. The rearrangement links TRBV5-4 to TRBJ2-5; 9 nucleotides align to TRBD1. This CDR3 comprises 14 residues. After removal of 5 bases from V and 5 bases from J, the junction contained 7 bases not matched to a gene. In germline, CDR1 is SGHNT, CDR2 YYREEE (reference sequence).

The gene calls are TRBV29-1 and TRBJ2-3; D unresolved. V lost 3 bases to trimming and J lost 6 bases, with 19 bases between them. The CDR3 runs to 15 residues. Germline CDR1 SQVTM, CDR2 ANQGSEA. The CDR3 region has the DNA TGCAGCGTTGATCCTGCGAGCCTCACCGGGGATACGCAGTATTTT. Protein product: CSVDPASLTGDTQYF.

CDR3 loop: CASSESRIRLNEQFF. As DNA, the CDR3 is TGTGCCAGCAGTGAATCCAGAATTCGTCTCAATGAGCAGTTCTTC. V is TRBV6-1 and J is TRBJ2-1; D call uncertain. Germline V gives CDR1 MNHNS, CDR2 SASEGT. Trimming pared 2 bases from V and 6 bases from J, leaving 14 bases between. CDR3 length: 15 amino acids.

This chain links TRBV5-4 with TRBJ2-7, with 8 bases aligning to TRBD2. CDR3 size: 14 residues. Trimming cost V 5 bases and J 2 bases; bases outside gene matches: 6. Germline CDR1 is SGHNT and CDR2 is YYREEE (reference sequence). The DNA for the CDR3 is TGTGCCAGCAGTAAGGCCGGGGGGGCCTACGAGCAGTACTTC. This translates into CASSKAGGAYEQYF.

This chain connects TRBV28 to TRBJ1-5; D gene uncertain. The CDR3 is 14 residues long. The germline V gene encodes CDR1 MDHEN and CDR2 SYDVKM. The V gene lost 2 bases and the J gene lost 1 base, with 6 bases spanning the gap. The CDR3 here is CASSLTTSNQPQHF. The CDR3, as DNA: TGTGCCAGCAGTTTAACCACAAGCAATCAGCCCCAGCATTTT. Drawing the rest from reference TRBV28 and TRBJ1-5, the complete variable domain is DVKVTQSSRYLVKRTGEKVFLECVQDMDHENMFWYRQDPGLGLRLIYFSYDVKMKEKGDIPEGYSVSREKKERFSLILESASTNQTSMYLCASSLTTSNQPQHFGDGTRLSIL.